Listed below are T cell receptor beta chains from one sample, sequenced in a study of CD8+ T cells in alopecia areata. Some clones are missing from TCRdb's copy, which holds only in-frame ones; the method was immunoSEQ multiplex PCR. Seen here are 200,000 or so clones, roughly 50% observed once, and the top ten hold 5.5%. This material consisted of CD4+ T cells sorted from blood, taken at week 24, from a patient treated with tofacitinib. These receptors all come from a human donor with alopecia areata. Both conserved end residues are part of each CDR3. Fields, in order: CDR3 DNA, CDR3 protein, clone size, V gene, J gene, D gene. The D gene is left open where the match is weak. For some rows the clone size is stated as once, few or many, or as a class when expanded; others skip it.

CDR3nt: TGTGCCAGTAGTAGCCCGACAGGGTCCGGCATTCAGTACTTC; CDR3aa: CASSSPTGSGIQYF; abundance: once; v_gene: TRBV19; j_gene: TRBJ2-4; d_gene: TRBD1
CDR3nt: TGTGCCATCAGTGAGACGGGGGACCAAGAGACCCAGTACTTC; CDR3aa: CAISETGDQETQYF; abundance: .; v_gene: TRBV10-3; j_gene: TRBJ2-5; d_gene: .
CDR3nt: TGTGCCAGCAGCGGAAGCACAGATACGCAGTATTTT; CDR3aa: CASSGSTDTQYF; abundance: .; v_gene: TRBV7-2; j_gene: TRBJ2-3; d_gene: .
CDR3nt: TGTGCCAGCAGCGCTTCCGGCACAGGGGGTAACTATGGCTACACCTTC; CDR3aa: CASSASGTGGNYGYTF; abundance: few; v_gene: TRBV9; j_gene: TRBJ1-2; d_gene: TRBD1
CDR3nt: TGTGCCAGCAGTCTGGGGGCTGGCAATCAGCCCCAGCATTTT; CDR3aa: CASSLGAGNQPQHF; abundance: .; v_gene: TRBV6-6; j_gene: TRBJ1-5; d_gene: .
CDR3nt: TGCGCCAGCAGTCAATCGAACAGGGGACTTAGCGGGAGGGCCAGAGAGACCCAGTACTTC; CDR3aa: CASSQSNRGLSGRARETQYF; abundance: .; v_gene: TRBV23-1; j_gene: TRBJ2-5; d_gene: TRBD2
CDR3nt: TGTGCCAGCAGCTTAGTGGGACTAGCGGACTCTTCAAGGTTCTTC; CDR3aa: CASSLVGLADSSRFF; abundance: few; v_gene: TRBV11-2; j_gene: TRBJ2-1; d_gene: TRBD2
CDR3nt: TGTGCCACCAGCAGAGACCACCGGACAAGAAGAGGGGAAAAACTGTTTTTT; CDR3aa: CATSRDHRTRRGEKLFF; abundance: few; v_gene: TRBV15; j_gene: TRBJ1-4; d_gene: .
CDR3nt: TGTGCCAGCAGGGGAAACACCGGGGAGCTGTTTTTT; CDR3aa: CASRGNTGELFF; abundance: .; v_gene: TRBV25-1; j_gene: TRBJ2-2; d_gene: .
CDR3nt: TGTGCCAGCTCACCCCTAGAAGAGTTTTCAGCCTACGAGCAGTACTTC; CDR3aa: CASSPLEEFSAYEQYF; abundance: .; v_gene: TRBV18; j_gene: TRBJ2-7; d_gene: .
CDR3nt: TGTGCCAGCAGCCCTGACGGGGCAGCCCGGGCCAATGAGCAGTTCTTC; CDR3aa: CASSPDGAARANEQFF; abundance: .; v_gene: TRBV7-3; j_gene: TRBJ2-1; d_gene: .
CDR3nt: TGCGCCAGCAGCCGGGTCGGACAGGACACTGAAGCTTTCTTT; CDR3aa: CASSRVGQDTEAFF; abundance: .; v_gene: TRBV5-1; j_gene: TRBJ1-1; d_gene: TRBD1
CDR3nt: TGTGCCAGCAGTGAAGTGCGTGAGCAGTTCTTC; CDR3aa: CASSEVREQFF; abundance: .; v_gene: TRBV2; j_gene: TRBJ2-1; d_gene: .
CDR3nt: TGTGCCACCAGCAGCAGGGGTTATGAGGAAAAACTGTTTTTT; CDR3aa: CATSSRGYEEKLFF; abundance: .; v_gene: TRBV15; j_gene: TRBJ1-4; d_gene: .
CDR3nt: TGTGCCAGCAGCTCATCGTTAAGGAATGAGCAGTTCTTC; CDR3aa: CASSSSLRNEQFF; abundance: .; v_gene: TRBV11-1; j_gene: TRBJ2-1; d_gene: .
CDR3nt: TGTGCCAGCAGCCAAGACCAATCCAAGCAGACCCAGTACTTC; CDR3aa: CASSQDQSKQTQYF; abundance: .; v_gene: TRBV4-2; j_gene: TRBJ2-5; d_gene: .
CDR3nt: TGCGCCAGCAGCCCGGGACTTAGCTACAATGAGCAGTTCTTC; CDR3aa: CASSPGLSYNEQFF; abundance: .; v_gene: TRBV5-1; j_gene: TRBJ2-1; d_gene: .
CDR3nt: TGTGCCAGCAGCTTAGACCCTAATTCACCCCTCCACTTT; CDR3aa: CASSLDPNSPLHF; abundance: few; v_gene: TRBV7-2; j_gene: TRBJ1-6; d_gene: .
CDR3nt: TGTGCCAGCAATACAGGGGAACTGAACACTGAAGCTTTCTTT; CDR3aa: CASNTGELNTEAFF; abundance: once; v_gene: TRBV19; j_gene: TRBJ1-1; d_gene: TRBD1
CDR3nt: TGTGCCAGCAGTTACTCGGGACAGCTCGACACTGAAGCTTTCTTT; CDR3aa: CASSYSGQLDTEAFF; abundance: few; v_gene: TRBV6-6; j_gene: TRBJ1-1; d_gene: TRBD1
CDR3nt: TGCGCCAGCAGCTTGCGGACAGCCAGCTATGGCTACACCTTC; CDR3aa: CASSLRTASYGYTF; abundance: .; v_gene: TRBV5-1; j_gene: TRBJ1-2; d_gene: .
CDR3nt: TGTGCCAGCAGCCAAGATTGGGAGTCCGGTGGCTACACCTTC; CDR3aa: CASSQDWESGGYTF; abundance: few; v_gene: TRBV4-2; j_gene: TRBJ1-2; d_gene: .
CDR3nt: TGTGCCAGCAGCTTTTCCTACGAGCAGTACTTC; CDR3aa: CASSFSYEQYF; abundance: few; v_gene: TRBV11-1; j_gene: TRBJ2-7; d_gene: .
CDR3nt: TGCAGCGTGGGGGAGGTGGGTGATTCACCCCTCCACTTT; CDR3aa: CSVGEVGDSPLHF; abundance: once; v_gene: TRBV29-1; j_gene: TRBJ1-6; d_gene: .
CDR3nt: TGTGCCAGCAGCCAAGACGGAATGGACAACCTCTACGAGCAGTACTTC; CDR3aa: CASSQDGMDNLYEQYF; abundance: .; v_gene: TRBV14; j_gene: TRBJ2-7; d_gene: .
CDR3nt: TGCGCCAGCAGCCAAGATCCCCAGAGGTCTACATCACCCCTCCACTTT; CDR3aa: CASSQDPQRSTSPLHF; abundance: .; v_gene: TRBV4-1; j_gene: TRBJ1-6; d_gene: .
CDR3nt: TGTGCCAGCAGCTTATTTCCGGGAGAGACCCAGTACTTC; CDR3aa: CASSLFPGETQYF; abundance: .; v_gene: TRBV7-2; j_gene: TRBJ2-5; d_gene: .
CDR3nt: TGCGCCAGCAGCTTGGAGCCCAGAGTATCCTACAATGAGCAGTTCTTC; CDR3aa: CASSLEPRVSYNEQFF; abundance: .; v_gene: TRBV5-1; j_gene: TRBJ2-1; d_gene: .
CDR3nt: TGCAGCGTTGAGGCTTGGGGGACTAGCGGCACAGATACGCAGTATTTT; CDR3aa: CSVEAWGTSGTDTQYF; abundance: .; v_gene: TRBV29-1; j_gene: TRBJ2-3; d_gene: TRBD2